Listed here are 13 T cell receptor beta chains from one sample, sequenced in a study of T cells after yellow fever vaccination. TCRdb processed the 5' RACE reads anew with MiXCR; each CDR3 protein has one entry. This table holds 250,000 to 300,000 distinct CDR3 sequences, 5.2% found once. The input for sequencing was CD4+ T cells sorted from PBMCs, taken on the day of the yellow fever booster vaccination. These TCRs come from a man between 18 and 29 years old who received the YFV17D yellow fever vaccine.

In this sample, this clonotype turned up a few times. Written as DNA, the CDR3 is TGTGCCAGCAGCGTACGGTGGGTTCAAGAGACCCAGTACTTC. Translated, it gives CASSVRWVQETQYF. This chain uses TRBV7-2 with TRBJ2-5; D is ambiguous. The CDR3 consists of 14 residues. Trimming took 5 bases from V and 2 from J, leaving 12 bases between them. Germline V gene sequence: CDR1 SGHTA, CDR2 FQGNSA. The entire variable domain, with the rest obtained from reference TRBV7-2 and TRBJ2-5, is as follows: GAGVSQSPSNKVTEKGKDVELRCDPISGHTALYWYRQSLGQGLEFLIYFQGNSAPDKSGLPSDRFSAERTGGSVSTLTIQRTQQEDSAVYLCASSVRWVQETQYFGPGTRLLVL.

V gene TRBV4-3 combines with J gene TRBJ1-2; D remains ambiguous. V was shortened by 3 bases and J by 3 bases, with 14 bases between the two germline ends. The CDR3 extends over 15 amino acids. Germline values: CDR1 LGHNA, CDR2 YSLEER. CDR3 sequence reads: CASSHHTAGYYGYTF. The CDR3 DNA sequence: TGCGCCAGCAGCCACCATACTGCGGGGTACTATGGCTACACCTTC.

The table lists this clonotype with a few counts. V is TRBV24-1 and J is TRBJ1-2; D is unresolved. The CDR3 is 13 amino acids. With 4 bases removed from V and 1 base from J, the gap between germline ends came to 6 bases. Germline lookup yields CDR1 KGHDR and CDR2 SFDVKD. CDR3 amino acids: CATSETNNYGYTF. Here the CDR3 DNA reads TGTGCCACCAGTGAAACAAATAACTATGGCTACACCTTC.

The chain carries TRBV18 and TRBJ1-5; D uncertain. Germline V gene lookup returns CDR1 KGHSH and CDR2 LQKENI. There are 12 residues in the CDR3. V was pared by 3 bases and J by 6 bases, with 6 bases between. As DNA, the CDR3 is TGTGCCAGCTCACCCCACCCTCAGCCCCAGCATTTT. Encoded protein: CASSPHPQPQHF.

V gene TRBV7-9 combines with J gene TRBJ1-4; no firm D call. In germline, CDR1 is SEHNR, CDR2 FQNEAQ (reference sequence). The CDR3 extends over 15 amino acids. Trimming pared 2 bases from V and 8 bases from J, leaving 15 bases between. In DNA, the CDR3 is TGTGCCAGCAGCTTACTGAGAGAGGAGGGAGAAAAACTGTTTTTT. Residues: CASSLLREEGEKLFF.

The chain carries TRBV6-5 and TRBJ1-5, with a possible D match to TRBD1 (6 bases). The V and J ends lost 6 bases and 6 bases respectively, with 12 bases between them. The CDR3 is 13 amino acids. CDR1 and CDR2 (germline): MNHEY, SVGAGI. Here the CDR3 DNA reads TGTGCCAGCAGCTTGGGGGGGCCTCAGCCCCAGCATTTT. Its translation: CASSLGGPQPQHF.

This clonotype was picked up many times. J is TRBJ2-1 and V is TRBV5-4, with D unclear. Germline V gene lookup returns CDR1 SGHNT and CDR2 YYREEE (reference sequence). The CDR3 runs 15 residues. Between the trimmed V and J ends, which lost 4 bases and 8 bases, there was a span of 19 bases. CDR3 sequence: CASSRASVGGDEQFF. In nucleotides, the CDR3 is TGTGCCAGCAGCCGGGCCTCGGTAGGTGGCGATGAGCAGTTCTTC.

This clonotype turned up a few times. Written as DNA, the CDR3 is TGTGCCAGCAGCTCCCCACAGGGCAGCAATCAGCCCCAGCATTTT. Its protein product is CASSSPQGSNQPQHF. The rearrangement uses TRBV28 and TRBJ1-5; D possibly corresponds to TRBD1 (6 bases). Germline V gene data show CDR1 as MDHEN and CDR2 as SYDVKM. V was pared by 6 bases and J by 1 base, with 13 bases between. The CDR3 covers 15 residues.

The gene calls are TRBV3-1 and TRBJ1-4, with TRBD1 matching over 10 bases. With V trimmed by 0 bases and J by 8 bases, 6 bases remained unmatched. This CDR3 has 16 amino acids. Looked up from germline, CDR1 is LGHDT and CDR2 is YNNKEL (reference sequence). DNA for the CDR3: TGTGCCAGCAGCCAAGATCGGACAGGGGGAAGCGAAAAACTGTTTTTT. Protein product: CASSQDRTGGSEKLFF.

V and J are TRBV6-6 and TRBJ1-2, with D possibly being TRBD1 (5 bases). The V end was cut by 6 bases, the J end by 4 bases, with 24 bases between. Germline V CDR1 and CDR2: MNHNY, SVGAGI (reference sequence). The CDR3 runs to 17 residues. This CDR3 reads CASSSGQGGDRGYGYTF. The CDR3 nucleotides are TGTGCCAGCAGCTCTGGGCAGGGAGGCGATAGGGGCTATGGCTACACCTTC.

This clonotype was counted at least ten times. The V call is TRBV4-3, the J call TRBJ2-1, with 8 bases aligning to TRBD2. The CDR3 has 14 amino acids. The ends lost 1 base at V and 5 bases at J; junction bases unmatched: 1. Per the germline V gene, CDR1 is LGHNA and CDR2 is YSLEER. Here the CDR3 DNA reads TGCGCCAGCAGCCAAGCGGGGGGGCACAATGAGCAGTTCTTC. Its protein product is CASSQAGGHNEQFF.

The V gene is TRBV28, the J gene TRBJ1-1; 9 nucleotides line up with TRBD1. This CDR3 comprises 16 residues. V shed 5 bases, J shed 2 bases, and the junction held 9 bases outside the gene matches. CDR1 is MDHEN and CDR2 is SYDVKM in the germline V gene. As DNA, the CDR3 is TGTGCCAGCAGTCCCCTCGGACAGGGGCTAAACACTGAAGCTTTCTTT. Its translation: CASSPLGQGLNTEAFF.

This sequence joins TRBV6-5 and TRBJ2-5; D unclear. Germline assignment: CDR1 MNHEY and CDR2 SVGAGI. The V end was cut by 1 base, the J end by 5 bases, with 11 bases between. The CDR3 length is 14 residues. In nucleotides, the CDR3 is TGTGCCAGCAGTTACTGGGGTCGTTGGGAGACCCAGTACTTC. It translates to CASSYWGRWETQYF.